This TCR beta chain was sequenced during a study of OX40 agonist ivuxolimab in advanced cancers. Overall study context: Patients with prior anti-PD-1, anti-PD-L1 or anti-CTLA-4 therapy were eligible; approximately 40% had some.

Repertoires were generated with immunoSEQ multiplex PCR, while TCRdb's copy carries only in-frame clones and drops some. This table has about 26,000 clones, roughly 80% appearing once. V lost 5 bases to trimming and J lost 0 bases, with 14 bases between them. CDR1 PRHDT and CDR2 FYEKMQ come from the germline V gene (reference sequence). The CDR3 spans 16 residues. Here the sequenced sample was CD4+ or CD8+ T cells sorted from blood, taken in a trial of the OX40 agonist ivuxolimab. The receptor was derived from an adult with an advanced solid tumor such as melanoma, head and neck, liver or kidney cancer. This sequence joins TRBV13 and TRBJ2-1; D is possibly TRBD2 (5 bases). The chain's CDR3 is CASSTLAAGSYNEQFF. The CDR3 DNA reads TGTGCCAGCAGCACGCTAGCTGCGGGCTCCTACAATGAGCAGTTCTTC.